This T cell receptor beta chain was profiled in a study of TIL therapy for anti-PD-1-resistant metastatic lung cancer. Study-wide results and limits: After infusion, TIL clonotypes partly replaced peripheral T cells and declined over months.

This was the immunoSEQ v3 assay. Clones were read by immunoSEQ multiplex PCR, and TCRdb kept only the in-frame ones, dropping some. The table has roughly 11,000 clones, approximately 80% seen once. Germline V CDR1 and CDR2: MNHEY, SMNVEV (reference sequence). The CDR3 consists of 18 residues. V was pared by 4 bases and J by 0 bases, with 16 bases between. Time point indicated: pre-treatment sample, taken before nivolumab and TIL therapy. Stage 4 NSCLC adults joined between 2017 and January 2020. On this clone itself: Its target is not known.

This clonotype originated in a person between 30 and 79 years old with non-small cell lung cancer. The chain uses TRBV27 and TRBJ2-6, with D possibly matching TRBD1 (6 bases). The starting material was blood, obtained at baseline. The CDR3 DNA reads as TGTGCCAGCAGTTCCCGGACAGACCGTAGCTCTGGGGCCAACGTCCTGACTTTC. It specifies CASSSRTDRSSGANVLTF.